Listed below are T cell receptor beta chains from one sample, sequenced in a study of cytomegalovirus exposure and HLA in healthy donors. Sequencing used immunoSEQ multiplex PCR; TCRdb keeps in-frame clones, though not all of them. This sample has around 180,000 clones, with under 90% found just once. Specimen: PBMCs. Receptor source: a man aged 25 to 45 in good health and CMV-seropositive. The CDR3 runs from the conserved cysteine through the conserved F or W. A D gene is named only where the DNA matches it firmly. A row's size may be missing; if present it is once, few, many or a size class.

V	size	D	J	DNA	CDR3
TRBV6-5	NA	TRBD1	TRBJ1-6	TGTGCCAGCGGACCACTACAGGGGTACGGGTCACCCCTCCACTTT	CASGPLQGYGSPLHF
TRBV6-1	NA	NA	TRBJ1-5	TGTGCCAGCAGTCCGTCGGGGGTTTCCAATCAGCCCCAGCATTTT	CASSPSGVSNQPQHF
TRBV28	NA	NA	TRBJ2-7	TGTGCCAGCAGTTTCCAGGGGAACTCCTACGAGCAGTACTTC	CASSFQGNSYEQYF
TRBV19	NA	NA	TRBJ1-3	TGTGGGGCCGGGGTGAACGGAAACACCATATATTTT	CGAGVNGNTIYF
TRBV19	NA	TRBD2	TRBJ2-1	TGTGCCAGTAGTATAGATGCTAGCGGGAGTTCCTGGCCCGGGTCCTATGAGCAGTTCTTC	CASSIDASGSSWPGSYEQFF
TRBV28	few	TRBD1	TRBJ2-3	TGTGCCAGCAGCTCCCGGGACAGGGGTTTCACAGATACGCAGTATTTT	CASSSRDRGFTDTQYF
TRBV6-1	few	NA	TRBJ1-1	TGTGCCAGCAGTGAAGCGGCCATATTCACTGAAGCTTTCTTT	CASSEAAIFTEAFF
TRBV5-6	NA	NA	TRBJ2-7	TGTGCCAGCAGCCCGACAGGATCCCTCTACGAGCAGTACTTC	CASSPTGSLYEQYF
TRBV9	few	TRBD1	TRBJ1-1	TGTGCCAGCAGCTCCCCGCCGAGGCAGGGGGACACTGAAGCTTTCTTT	CASSSPPRQGDTEAFF
TRBV7-9	NA	NA	TRBJ1-1	TGTGCCAGCAGACCTAGAGGGTGGACTGAAGCTTTCTTT	CASRPRGWTEAFF
TRBV30	few	NA	TRBJ2-1	TGTGCCTGGAGTCCTACGAACTACAATGAGCAGTTCTTC	CAWSPTNYNEQFF
TRBV7-9	NA	NA	TRBJ2-1	TGTGCCAGCAGTCAACCGGGAGACATAGTCTACAATGAGCAGTTCTTC	CASSQPGDIVYNEQFF
TRBV27	NA	NA	TRBJ1-2	TGTGCCAGCAGGGAAGGGGATGGCTACACCTTC	CASREGDGYTF
TRBV4-3	once	TRBD1	TRBJ1-2	TGCGCCAGCAGCCAAGGGGGGACAGGGTACTATGGCTACACCTTC	CASSQGGTGYYGYTF
TRBV29-1	NA	NA	TRBJ1-6	TGCAGCGTTGTCAAGGGAATCAGGGAGGGGTCACCCCTCCACTTT	CSVVKGIREGSPLHF
TRBV21-1	NA	NA	TRBJ2-7	TGTGCCAGCAGTCCTCTCAGGGGCTCCTACGAGCAGTACTTC	CASSPLRGSYEQYF
TRBV12-1	NA	NA	TRBJ1-5	TGTGCCAGCAGCTTTTATCGAGGGAACAGCAATCAGCCCCAGCATTTT	CASSFYRGNSNQPQHF
TRBV6-5	NA	TRBD2	TRBJ2-5	TGTGCCAGCAGTTGGAGCGGGAGTGAAGCAGAGACCCAGTACTTC	CASSWSGSEAETQYF
TRBV19	once	TRBD1	TRBJ2-2	TGTGCCAGTAGCGGGACATGGGACAGGGAAATGGATAGGGCCGGGGAGCTGTTTTTT	CASSGTWDREMDRAGELFF
TRBV6-1	NA	TRBD1	TRBJ2-5	TGTGCCAGCAGTACGGACAGGGGGCGCTTTGAGACCCAGTACTTC	CASSTDRGRFETQYF
TRBV7-9	NA	NA	TRBJ2-5	TGTGCCAGCCGGGCCACAGCGGGGACCCAGTACTTC	CASRATAGTQYF
TRBV27	NA	TRBD2	TRBJ2-2	TGTGCCAGCAGTTGGGCCCAACTAGCGCGCGCGAACACCGGGGAGCTGTTTTTT	CASSWAQLARANTGELFF
TRBV2	NA	NA	TRBJ2-3	TGTGCCAGCAGGGCCACAGGCACAGATACGCAGTATTTT	CASRATGTDTQYF
TRBV28	NA	NA	TRBJ1-2	TGTGCCAGCAGCTCCTATGGCTACACCTTC	CASSSYGYTF
TRBV27	NA	TRBD1	TRBJ1-2	TGTGCCAGCAGTTTAGGGGACAGGGTTAGCTACACCTTC	CASSLGDRVSYTF
TRBV7-2	once	TRBD2	TRBJ2-5	TGTGCCAGCAGCTTATCCAGGGGCGGGGGGGAGACCCAGTACTTC	CASSLSRGGGETQYF
TRBV30	few	TRBD1	TRBJ1-4	TGTGCCTGGAGAGATAAACAGGGGGAGATTGAAAAACTGTTTTTT	CAWRDKQGEIEKLFF
TRBV19	once	NA	TRBJ1-1	TGTGCCAGTAGCGTTCAGGGCGTTAGAACTGAAGCTTTCTTT	CASSVQGVRTEAFF
TRBV6-5	once	TRBD1	TRBJ2-7	TGTGCCAGCAGTTACAGGGACAGGGGGCCTTTCTACGAGCAGTACTTC	CASSYRDRGPFYEQYF
TRBV15	NA	NA	TRBJ1-5	TGTGCCACCAGCCGGGGGGACCCCGCGAGCAATCAGCCCCAGCATTTT	CATSRGDPASNQPQHF
TRBV19	NA	NA	TRBJ1-2	TGTGCCAGTAGGGAGGGATCCCTCGGCTACACCTTC	CASREGSLGYTF